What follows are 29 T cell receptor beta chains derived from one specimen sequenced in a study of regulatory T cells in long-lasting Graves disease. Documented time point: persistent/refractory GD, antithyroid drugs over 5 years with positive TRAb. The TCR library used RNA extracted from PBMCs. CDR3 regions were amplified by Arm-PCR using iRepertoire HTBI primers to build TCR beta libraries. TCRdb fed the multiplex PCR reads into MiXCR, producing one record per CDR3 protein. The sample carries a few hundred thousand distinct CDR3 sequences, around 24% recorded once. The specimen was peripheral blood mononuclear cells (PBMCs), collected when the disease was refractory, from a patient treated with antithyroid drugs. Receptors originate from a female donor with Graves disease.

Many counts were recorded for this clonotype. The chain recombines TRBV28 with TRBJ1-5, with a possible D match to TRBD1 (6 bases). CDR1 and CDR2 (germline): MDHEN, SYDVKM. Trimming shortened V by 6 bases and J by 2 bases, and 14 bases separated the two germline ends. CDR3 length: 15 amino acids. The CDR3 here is CASSPQGNGNQPQHF. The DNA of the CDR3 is TGTGCCAGCAGCCCTCAGGGGAATGGCAATCAGCCCCAGCATTTT. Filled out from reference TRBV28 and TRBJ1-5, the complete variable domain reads DVKVTQSSRYLVKRTGEKVFLECVQDMDHENMFWYRQDPGLGLRLIYFSYDVKMKEKGDIPEGYSVSREKKERFSLILESASTNQTSMYLCASSPQGNGNQPQHFGDGTRLSIL.

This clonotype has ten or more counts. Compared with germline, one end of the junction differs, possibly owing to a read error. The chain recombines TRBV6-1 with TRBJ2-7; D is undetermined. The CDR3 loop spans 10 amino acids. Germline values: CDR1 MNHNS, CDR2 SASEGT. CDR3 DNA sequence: TGTGCCAGCAGGCGCCTAGGATTGCACTTC. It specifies CASRRLGLHF.

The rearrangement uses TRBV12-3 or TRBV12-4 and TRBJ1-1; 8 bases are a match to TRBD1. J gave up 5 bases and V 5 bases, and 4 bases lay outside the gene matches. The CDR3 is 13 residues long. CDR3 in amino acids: CASSHRGITEAFF. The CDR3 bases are TGTGCCAGCAGTCACAGGGGGATTACTGAAGCTTTCTTT.

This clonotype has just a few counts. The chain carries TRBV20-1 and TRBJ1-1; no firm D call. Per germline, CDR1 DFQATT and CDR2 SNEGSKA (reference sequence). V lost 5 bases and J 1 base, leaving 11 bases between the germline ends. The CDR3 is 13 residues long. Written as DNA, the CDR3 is TGCAGTGCTGACCGACAATCGAACACTGAAGCTTTCTTT. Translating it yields CSADRQSNTEAFF.

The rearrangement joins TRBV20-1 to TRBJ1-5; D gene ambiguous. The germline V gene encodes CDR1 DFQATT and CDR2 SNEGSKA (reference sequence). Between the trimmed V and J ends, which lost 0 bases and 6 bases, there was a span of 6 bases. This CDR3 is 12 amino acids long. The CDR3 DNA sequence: TGCAGTGCTAGAGATACCGGTCAGCCCCAGCATTTT. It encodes CSARDTGQPQHF.

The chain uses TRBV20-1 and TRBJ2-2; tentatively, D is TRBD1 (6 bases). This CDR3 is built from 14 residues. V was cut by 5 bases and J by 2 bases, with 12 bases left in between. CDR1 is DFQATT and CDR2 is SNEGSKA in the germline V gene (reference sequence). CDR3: CSAGPGQNTGELFF. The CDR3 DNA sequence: TGCAGTGCTGGTCCGGGACAAAACACCGGGGAGCTGTTTTTT.

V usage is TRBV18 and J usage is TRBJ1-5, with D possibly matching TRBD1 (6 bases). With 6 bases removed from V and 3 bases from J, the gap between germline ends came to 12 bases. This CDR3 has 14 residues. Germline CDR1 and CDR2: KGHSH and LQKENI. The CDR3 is CASSPTGNNQPQHF. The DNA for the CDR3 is TGTGCCAGCTCCCCCACAGGGAACAATCAGCCCCAGCATTTT.

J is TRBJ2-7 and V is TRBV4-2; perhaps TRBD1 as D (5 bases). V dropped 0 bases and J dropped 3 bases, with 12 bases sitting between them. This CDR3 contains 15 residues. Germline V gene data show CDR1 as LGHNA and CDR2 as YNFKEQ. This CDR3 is CASSQEGTGFYEQYF. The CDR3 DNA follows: TGTGCCAGCAGCCAAGAGGGCACAGGATTCTACGAGCAGTACTTC.

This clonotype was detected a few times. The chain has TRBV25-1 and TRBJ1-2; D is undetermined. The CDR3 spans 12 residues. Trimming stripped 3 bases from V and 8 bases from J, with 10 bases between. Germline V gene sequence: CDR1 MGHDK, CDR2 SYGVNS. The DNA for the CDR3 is TGTGCCAGCAGTGACCAAACGAGGGGCTACACCTTC. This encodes CASSDQTRGYTF.

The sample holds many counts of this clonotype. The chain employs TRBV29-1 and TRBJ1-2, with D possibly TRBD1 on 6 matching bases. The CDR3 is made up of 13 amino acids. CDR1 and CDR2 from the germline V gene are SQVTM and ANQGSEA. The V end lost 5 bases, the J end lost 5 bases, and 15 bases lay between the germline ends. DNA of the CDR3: TGCAGCGTTAGGGTAGGCAGGGGTTATGGCTACACCTTC. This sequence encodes CSVRVGRGYGYTF.

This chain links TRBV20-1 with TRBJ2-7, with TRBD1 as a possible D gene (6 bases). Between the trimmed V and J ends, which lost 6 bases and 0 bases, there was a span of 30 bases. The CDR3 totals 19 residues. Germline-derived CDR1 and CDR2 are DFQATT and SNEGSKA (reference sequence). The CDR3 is CSAKPFFLSGQGFSYEQYF. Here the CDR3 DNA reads TGCAGTGCAAAGCCATTCTTTCTTTCGGGACAAGGGTTCTCCTACGAGCAGTACTTC.

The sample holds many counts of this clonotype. This CDR3 reads CASSYSRHQETQYF. CDR3 DNA: TGTGCCAGCAGTTACTCGAGGCACCAAGAGACCCAGTACTTC. The rearrangement joins TRBV6-6 to TRBJ2-5, with D uncertain. Trimming removed 0 bases at V and 0 bases at J, with 5 bases between. CDR3 length: 14 amino acids. CDR1 and CDR2 from the germline V gene are MNHNY and SVGAGI (reference sequence).

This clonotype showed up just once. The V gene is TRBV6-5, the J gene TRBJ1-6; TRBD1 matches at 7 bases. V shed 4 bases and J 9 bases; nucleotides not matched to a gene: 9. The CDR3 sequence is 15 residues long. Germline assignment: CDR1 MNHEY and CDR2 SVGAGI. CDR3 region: CASSSRGAEVSPLHF. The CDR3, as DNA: TGTGCCAGCAGTTCCAGGGGGGCGGAGGTTTCACCCCTCCACTTT.

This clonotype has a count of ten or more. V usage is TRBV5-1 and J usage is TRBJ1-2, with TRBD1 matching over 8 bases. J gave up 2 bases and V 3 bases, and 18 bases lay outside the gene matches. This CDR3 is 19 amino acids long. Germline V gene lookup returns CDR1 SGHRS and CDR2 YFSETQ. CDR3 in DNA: TGCGCCAGCAGCTCCGCCGGGACAGGCCAATACCCCGTCAACTATGGCTACACCTTC. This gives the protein CASSSAGTGQYPVNYGYTF. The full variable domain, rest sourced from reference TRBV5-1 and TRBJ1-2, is KAGVTQTPRYLIKTRGQQVTLSCSPISGHRSVSWYQQTPGQGLQFLFEYFSETQRNKGNFPGRFSGRQFSNSRSEMNVSTLELGDSALYLCASSSAGTGQYPVNYGYTFGSGTRLTVV.

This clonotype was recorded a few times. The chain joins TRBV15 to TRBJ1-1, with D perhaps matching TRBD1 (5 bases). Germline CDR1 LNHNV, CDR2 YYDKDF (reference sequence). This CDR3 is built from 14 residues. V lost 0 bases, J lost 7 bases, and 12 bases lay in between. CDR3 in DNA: TGTGCCACCAGCAGAGAAAAGGGGCGAGGTGAAGCTTTCTTT. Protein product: CATSREKGRGEAFF.

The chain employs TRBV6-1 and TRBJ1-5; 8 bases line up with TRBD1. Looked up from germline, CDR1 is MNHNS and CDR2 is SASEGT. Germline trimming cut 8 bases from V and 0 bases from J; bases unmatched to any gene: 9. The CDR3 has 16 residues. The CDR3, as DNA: TGTGCCAGCCTCAAAGGGACAGGAGATAGCAATCAGCCCCAGCATTTT. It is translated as CASLKGTGDSNQPQHF.

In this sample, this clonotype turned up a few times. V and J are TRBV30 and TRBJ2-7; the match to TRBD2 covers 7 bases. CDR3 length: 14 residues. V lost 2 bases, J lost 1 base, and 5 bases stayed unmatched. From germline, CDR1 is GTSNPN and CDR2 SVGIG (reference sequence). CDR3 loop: CAWSLASGSYEQYF. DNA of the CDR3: TGTGCCTGGAGTTTGGCTAGCGGATCCTACGAGCAGTACTTC.

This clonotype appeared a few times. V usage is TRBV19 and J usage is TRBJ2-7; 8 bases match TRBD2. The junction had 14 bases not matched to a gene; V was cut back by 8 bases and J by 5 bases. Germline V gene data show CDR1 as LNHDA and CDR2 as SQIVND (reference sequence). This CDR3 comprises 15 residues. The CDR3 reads CASARAGVARDEQYF. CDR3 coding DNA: TGTGCCAGTGCTAGAGCGGGGGTTGCCCGGGACGAGCAGTACTTC. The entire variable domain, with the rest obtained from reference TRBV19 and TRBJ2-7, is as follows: DGGITQSPKYLFRKEGQNVTLSCEQNLNHDAMYWYRQDPGQGLRLIYYSQIVNDFQKGDIAEGYSVSREKKESFPLTVTSAQKNPTAFYLCASARAGVARDEQYFGPGTRLTVT.

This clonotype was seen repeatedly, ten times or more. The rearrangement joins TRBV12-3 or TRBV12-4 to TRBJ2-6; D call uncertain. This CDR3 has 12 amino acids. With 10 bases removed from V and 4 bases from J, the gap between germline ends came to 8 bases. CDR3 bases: TGTGCCATCCCTACGGGGGCCAACGTCCTGACTTTC. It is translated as CAIPTGANVLTF.

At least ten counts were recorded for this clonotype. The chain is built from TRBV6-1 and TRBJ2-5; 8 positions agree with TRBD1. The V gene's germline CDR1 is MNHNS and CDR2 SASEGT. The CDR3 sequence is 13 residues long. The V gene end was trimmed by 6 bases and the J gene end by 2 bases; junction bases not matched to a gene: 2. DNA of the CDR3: TGTGCCAGCAGGCGGACAGGGCAAGAGACCCAGTACTTC. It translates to CASRRTGQETQYF.

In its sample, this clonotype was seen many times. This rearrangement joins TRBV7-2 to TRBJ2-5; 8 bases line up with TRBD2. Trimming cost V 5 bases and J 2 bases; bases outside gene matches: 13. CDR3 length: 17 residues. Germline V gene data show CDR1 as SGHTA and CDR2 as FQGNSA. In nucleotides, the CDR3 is TGTGCCAGCAGCCATACTAGCGGAGCGCAACTACAAGAGACCCAGTACTTC. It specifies CASSHTSGAQLQETQYF.

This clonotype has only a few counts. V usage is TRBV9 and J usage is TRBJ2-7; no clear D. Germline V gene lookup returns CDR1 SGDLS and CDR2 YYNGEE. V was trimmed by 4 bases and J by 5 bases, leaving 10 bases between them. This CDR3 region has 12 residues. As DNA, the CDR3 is TGTGCCAGCAGCCTGGAAGAAGACGAGCAGTACTTC. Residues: CASSLEEDEQYF. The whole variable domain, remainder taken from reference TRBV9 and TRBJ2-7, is DSGVTQTPKHLITATGQRVTLRCSPRSGDLSVYWYQQSLDQGLQFLIQYYNGEERAKGNILERFSAQQFPDLHSELNLSSLELGDSALYFCASSLEEDEQYFGPGTRLTVT.

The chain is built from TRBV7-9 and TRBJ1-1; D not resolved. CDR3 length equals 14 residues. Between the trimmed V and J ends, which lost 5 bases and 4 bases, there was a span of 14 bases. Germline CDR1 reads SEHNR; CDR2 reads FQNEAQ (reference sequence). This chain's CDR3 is CASSPSNLVTEAFF. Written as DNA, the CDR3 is TGTGCCAGCAGCCCCTCCAACCTCGTCACTGAAGCTTTCTTT.

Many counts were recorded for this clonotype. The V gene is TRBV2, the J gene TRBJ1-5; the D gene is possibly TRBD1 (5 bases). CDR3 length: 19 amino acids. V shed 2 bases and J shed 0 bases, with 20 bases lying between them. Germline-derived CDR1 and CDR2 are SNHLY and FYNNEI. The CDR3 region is CASSERTDIPGYSNQPQHF. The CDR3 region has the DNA TGTGCCAGCAGTGAAAGGACGGACATCCCGGGCTATAGCAATCAGCCCCAGCATTTT.

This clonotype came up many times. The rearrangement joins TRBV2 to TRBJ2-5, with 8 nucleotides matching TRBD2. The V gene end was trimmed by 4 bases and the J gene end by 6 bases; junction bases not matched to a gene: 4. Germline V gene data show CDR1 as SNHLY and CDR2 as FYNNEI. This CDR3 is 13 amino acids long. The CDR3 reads CASSVGRAQTQYF. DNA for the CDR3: TGTGCCAGCAGTGTCGGGAGGGCGCAGACCCAGTACTTC.

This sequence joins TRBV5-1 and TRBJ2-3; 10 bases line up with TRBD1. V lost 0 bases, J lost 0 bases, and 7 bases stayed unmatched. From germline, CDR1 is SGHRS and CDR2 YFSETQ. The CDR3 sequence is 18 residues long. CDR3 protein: CASSLGDRGSISTDTQYF. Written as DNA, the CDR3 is TGCGCCAGCAGCTTGGGGGACAGGGGATCCATTAGCACAGATACGCAGTATTTT.

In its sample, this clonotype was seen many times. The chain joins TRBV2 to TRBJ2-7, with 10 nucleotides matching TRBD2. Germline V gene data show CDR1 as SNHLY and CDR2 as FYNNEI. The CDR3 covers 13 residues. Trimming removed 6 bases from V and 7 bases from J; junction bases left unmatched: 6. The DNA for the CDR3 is TGTGCCAGCAGGGCCGGGACTAGCGATGAGCAGTACTTC. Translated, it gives CASRAGTSDEQYF. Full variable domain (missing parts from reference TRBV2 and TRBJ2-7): EPEVTQTPSHQVTQMGQEVILRCVPISNHLYFYWYRQILGQKVEFLVSFYNNEISEKSEIFDDQFSVERPDGSNFTLKIRSTKLEDSAMYFCASRAGTSDEQYFGPGTRLTVT.

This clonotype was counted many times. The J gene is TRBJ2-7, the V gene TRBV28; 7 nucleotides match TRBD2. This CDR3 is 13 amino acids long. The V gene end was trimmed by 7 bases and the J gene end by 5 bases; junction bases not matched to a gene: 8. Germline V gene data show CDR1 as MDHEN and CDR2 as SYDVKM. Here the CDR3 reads CASIPGRNDEQYF. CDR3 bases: TGTGCCAGCATCCCCGGGAGGAACGACGAGCAGTACTTC.

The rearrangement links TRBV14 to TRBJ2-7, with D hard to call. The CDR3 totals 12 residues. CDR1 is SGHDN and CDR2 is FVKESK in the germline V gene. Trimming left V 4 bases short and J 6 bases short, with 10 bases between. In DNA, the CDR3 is TGTGCCAGCAGCCGCAACACGGCCGAGCAGTACTTC. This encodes CASSRNTAEQYF.